A single sample gave rise to the 10 T cell receptor beta chains below, sequenced in a study of cytomegalovirus exposure and HLA in healthy donors. The PCR was carried out with 60 Vbeta primers and 13 Jbeta primers. Assay: immunoSEQ multiplex PCR; the TCRdb copy retains only in-frame clones and omits some. This repertoire shows some 170,000 clones, around 75% found once; its top ten account for 4.7%. The sequencing input was PBMCs. These receptor sequences come from a man aged 18 to 30 in good health and CMV-seropositive.

The chain couples TRBV7-2 to TRBJ1-1; D is possibly TRBD1 (5 bases). Trimming cost V 4 bases and J 0 bases, with 9 bases left between them. Germline-derived CDR1 and CDR2 are SGHTA and FQGNSA. The CDR3 is 14 amino acids. CDR3 in amino acids: CASSWGGMNTEAFF. For the CDR3, the DNA is TGTGCCAGCAGCTGGGGGGGTATGAACACTGAAGCTTTCTTT.

The chain couples TRBV29-1 to TRBJ2-2, with 16 positions matching TRBD2. The CDR3 totals 15 residues. Germline-derived CDR1 and CDR2 are SQVTM and ANQGSEA. J lost 7 bases, V lost 8 bases, and 7 bases had no gene match. Written as DNA, the CDR3 is TGCAGCCTGGGGACTAGCGGGGGGGCGGACGGGGAGCTGTTTTTT. This sequence encodes CSLGTSGGADGELFF.

J is TRBJ2-2 and V is TRBV6-6, with D perhaps TRBD1 (6 bases). Trimming removed 5 bases at V and 3 bases at J, with 16 bases between. This CDR3 is 16 amino acids long. Germline loops: CDR1 MNHNY, CDR2 SVGAGI (reference sequence). CDR3 sequence (DNA): TGTGCCAGCAGTCCCGCGGGCAGGGGCGACACCGGGGAGCTGTTTTTT. Its protein product is CASSPAGRGDTGELFF.

This clone occurred once. The V and J genes are TRBV5-1 and TRBJ2-3; 8 bases fit TRBD2. The ends lost 4 bases at V and 5 bases at J; junction bases unmatched: 15. Germline V gene data show CDR1 as SGHRS and CDR2 as YFSETQ. The CDR3 totals 17 residues. CDR3 DNA sequence: TGCGCCAGCAGCCTCCCGCGGGAGGACCCGGTTAAAGATACGCAGTATTTT. It codes for CASSLPREDPVKDTQYF.

The CDR3 region is CASSPRTFGGDIQYF. Written as DNA, the CDR3 is TGCGCCAGCAGCCCACGAACGTTCGGGGGAGACATTCAGTACTTC. V is TRBV5-1 and J is TRBJ2-4, with D possibly matching TRBD2 (6 bases). The CDR3 is made up of 15 amino acids. Germline CDR1 and CDR2: SGHRS and YFSETQ. V dropped 4 bases and J dropped 8 bases, with 19 bases sitting between them.

DNA of the CDR3: TGTGCCAGCAGTGAAGGGGGGACTAGCGGGGGCTCCTACAATGAGCAGTTCTTC. Its translation is CASSEGGTSGGSYNEQFF. The chain joins TRBV2 to TRBJ2-1; TRBD2 matches at 14 bases. The trim removed 1 base at V and 0 bases at J, leaving 2 bases unmatched. The CDR3 is 18 residues long. Germline assignment: CDR1 SNHLY and CDR2 FYNNEI.

A note on this clone: In the same sample, other DNA sequences code for this CDR3. The chain employs TRBV11-3 and TRBJ2-3, with unresolved D. Germline V gene lookup returns CDR1 SGHNT and CDR2 YENEEA. The CDR3 sequence is 14 residues long. Trimming took 1 base from V and 0 from J, leaving 5 bases between them. The CDR3 is CASSLGRSTDTQYF. DNA for the CDR3: TGTGCCAGCAGCTTAGGTCGGAGCACAGATACGCAGTATTTT.

The chain couples TRBV30 to TRBJ2-1, with D perhaps matching TRBD2 (6 bases). This CDR3 has 15 amino acids. V lost 1 base and J lost 4, with 14 bases in between. Germline assignment: CDR1 GTSNPN and CDR2 SVGIG (reference sequence). Here the CDR3 reads CAWSDPRGSYNEQFF. The CDR3, as DNA: TGTGCCTGGAGTGACCCGCGGGGTTCTTACAATGAGCAGTTCTTC.

The V gene is TRBV29-1, the J gene TRBJ2-6; 7 bases align to TRBD2. Germline-derived CDR1 and CDR2 are SQVTM and ANQGSEA. V was pared by 2 bases and J by 0 bases, with 7 bases of the junction left unmatched. The CDR3 has 17 amino acids. The CDR3, as DNA: TGCAGCGTTGAATGGGAGGGAGGAGCCTCTGGGGCCAACGTCCTGACTTTC. This codes for CSVEWEGGASGANVLTF.

V and J are TRBV4-1 and TRBJ2-5; D may be TRBD2 (7 bases). The CDR3 has 16 residues. Germline CDR1 is MGHRA and CDR2 is YSYEKL. Trimming shortened V by 3 bases and J by 5 bases, and 19 bases separated the two germline ends. This chain's CDR3 is CASSQEGGGFKETQYF. The CDR3 bases are TGCGCCAGCAGCCAGGAGGGGGGGGGCTTTAAGGAGACCCAGTACTTC.